This is a list of T cell receptor beta chains from one sample in a study of T-cell reconstitution after alpha-beta-depleted transplantation in children. TCRdb recomputed calls from the PCR reads with MiXCR, one row per CDR3 protein. The repertoire holds about 420,000 distinct CDR3 sequences, with roughly 10% as singletons. Source: PBMCs from the stem cell graft donor, taken from the stem cell graft. All receptors derive from a human donor who donated a stem cell graft to a child with acute myeloid leukemia. Both conserved end residues are part of each CDR3. A D gene is named only where the DNA matches it firmly. Rows give clone size only sometimes, using once, few, many, or a class for an expanded clone.

>-|TRBD2|TRBV5-1|TRBJ2-1
TGCGCCAGCAGCTGGCGGGGGGGAAACAATGAGCAGTTCTTC
CASSWRGGNNEQFF
>-|TRBD1|TRBV18|TRBJ2-1
TGTGCCAGCTCACCACCGAACAGGGGGATCCACAATGAGCAGTTCTTC
CASSPPNRGIHNEQFF
>many|TRBD2|TRBV3-1|TRBJ2-5
TGTGCCAGCAGCCAAGCTAGCGGGGGGGCAGAGACCCAGTACTTC
CASSQASGGAETQYF
>few|TRBD2|TRBV5-1|TRBJ2-7
TGCGCCAGCACCAAACGGGGGACTAGCGGGAGTAACTACGAGCAGTACTTC
CASTKRGTSGSNYEQYF
>few|-|TRBV7-3|TRBJ2-3
TGTGCCAGCAGCTTATATGGCCCCCGGACCAGCACAGATACGCAGTATTTT
CASSLYGPRTSTDTQYF
>few|TRBD1|TRBV20-1|TRBJ2-7
TGCAGTGCTAGGGGACAGGGGGGATCCTACGAGCAGTACTTC
CSARGQGGSYEQYF
>many|TRBD1|TRBV7-9|TRBJ2-7
TGTGCCAGCAGCTTAGAACGACAGGGCTCCTACGAGCAGTACTTC
CASSLERQGSYEQYF
>few|-|TRBV5-1|TRBJ2-2
TGCGCCAGCAGCTTGTCCCTAGCCCCCACCGGGGAGCTGTTTTTT
CASSLSLAPTGELFF
>-|TRBD2|TRBV20-1|TRBJ2-5
TGCAGTGCTGCCGGGACTAGCGTAGTTGAGACCCAGTACTTC
CSAAGTSVVETQYF
>many|-|TRBV12-3/TRBV12-4|TRBJ2-1
TGTGCCAGCAGTTTCGGTTCGCCAAATGAGCAGTTCTTC
CASSFGSPNEQFF
>many|-|TRBV20-1|TRBJ1-1
TGCAGTGCTTCCAACTTAGCAAGGAGCGCAGATGAAGCTTTCTTT
CSASNLARSADEAFF
>few|-|TRBV29-1|TRBJ2-7
TGCAGCGTTGTTTTTCTGGGGGGTATCCACGAGCAGTACTTC
CSVVFLGGIHEQYF
>-|-|TRBV7-2|TRBJ2-1
TGTGCCAGCAGCTTCAGCGTTTCCTACAATGAGCAGTTCTTC
CASSFSVSYNEQFF
>many|-|TRBV10-3|TRBJ1-2
TGTGCCATCAGCAGGGAGCTGGGCTATGGCTACACCTTC
CAISRELGYGYTF
>many|-|TRBV7-2|TRBJ2-1
TGTGCCAGCAGCTTAGCGGGGGCGCTTGAGCAGTTCTTC
CASSLAGALEQFF
>many|-|TRBV4-3|TRBJ1-1
TGCGCCAGCAGCCAAGATCGTAGGATTGAAGCTTTCTTT
CASSQDRRIEAFF
>few|TRBD1|TRBV20-1|TRBJ1-2
TGCAGTGCTAGATTTAACAGGGGGGTCGGCTACACCTTC
CSARFNRGVGYTF
>-|-|TRBV5-5|TRBJ2-1
TGTGCCAGCAGCGAGGGACCCTACAATGAGCAGTTCTTC
CASSEGPYNEQFF
>few|TRBD2|TRBV6-2/TRBV6-3|TRBJ2-7
TGTGCCAGCCGCGATCCGGGACTAGCGGGAGTTTTTGCCTGGGAGCAGTACTTC
CASRDPGLAGVFAWEQYF
>many|-|TRBV9|TRBJ2-7
TGTGCCAGCAGCGTAGGACAGCGTACCTACGAGCAGTACTTC
CASSVGQRTYEQYF
>many|TRBD2|TRBV27|TRBJ2-7
TGTGCCAGCAGTCTGACTAGCGGGGTATACGAGCAGTACTTC
CASSLTSGVYEQYF
>-|-|TRBV6-2/TRBV6-3|TRBJ2-3
TGTGCCAGCAGCCCCGGGACCACGCTAACTAGCACAGATACGCAGTATTTT
CASSPGTTLTSTDTQYF
>few|-|TRBV7-2|TRBJ2-5
TGTGCCAGCAGCTTAGACTCGTACCAAGAGACCCAGTACTTC
CASSLDSYQETQYF
>few|-|TRBV4-3|TRBJ2-3
TGCGCCAGCAGCCAAGACAAAGATACGCAGTATTTT
CASSQDKDTQYF
>few|-|TRBV5-1|TRBJ2-2
TGCGCCAGCAGCTTGTGGCGGAACACCGGGGAGCTGTTTTTT
CASSLWRNTGELFF
>-|-|TRBV24-1|TRBJ2-2
TGTGCCACCAGTGATTCTGTTAGGGACACCGGGGAGCTGTTTTTT
CATSDSVRDTGELFF
>-|-|TRBV20-1|TRBJ2-6
TGCAGTGCTCCTAAAGTCTCTGGGGCCAACGTCCTGACTTTC
CSAPKVSGANVLTF
>-|TRBD2|TRBV12-3/TRBV12-4|TRBJ2-1
TGTGCCAGCAGTGCCCGGGAGGGCCCCTGGAATGAGCAGTTCTTC
CASSAREGPWNEQFF
>-|TRBD2|TRBV27|TRBJ2-7
TGTGCCAGCAGTTTAAGGACTAGCGGACCTTACGAGCAGTACTTC
CASSLRTSGPYEQYF
>-|TRBD1|TRBV12-3/TRBV12-4|TRBJ2-1
TGTGCCAGCAGTTTGACGGCGCAGGGGGCAGGTGAGCAGTTCTTC
CASSLTAQGAGEQFF